The 7 T cell receptor beta chains below come from one sample, sequenced in a study of STAT5B mutations in CD4+ large granular lymphocyte leukemia. The repertoire was sequenced with immunoSEQ multiplex PCR; TCRdb's copy has only in-frame clones and lacks some. The data hold roughly 30,000 clones, with approximately 73% observed a single time. Sequenced: CD4+ T cells from blood buffy coats. All receptors come from a human donor in good health.

The rearrangement uses TRBV19 and TRBJ1-5; D is perhaps TRBD1 (5 bases). Germline CDR1 reads LNHDA; CDR2 reads SQIVND (reference sequence). The CDR3 is 16 residues long. V lost 4 bases and J lost 2, with 15 bases in between. The CDR3 DNA reads TGTGCCAGTAGTAACCGGGGGGAGGCGGGCAATCAGCCCCAGCATTTT. Translating gives CASSNRGEAGNQPQHF.

The count of this clone is one. The gene calls are TRBV6-4 and TRBJ2-1; D assignment may be TRBD1 or TRBD2 (5 bases each). V was trimmed by 2 bases and J by 12 bases, leaving 20 bases between them. Germline V gene lookup returns CDR1 MRHNA and CDR2 SNTAGT. The CDR3 covers 15 residues. CDR3 bases: TGTGCCAGCAGTGACAGAGGGGCGCCCCGGCGTTCGCAGTTCTTC. Amino acid sequence: CASSDRGAPRRSQFF.

V usage is TRBV5-5 and J usage is TRBJ2-2; no clear D gene. The CDR3 covers 14 residues. Germline V gene lookup returns CDR1 SGHKS and CDR2 YYEKEE (reference sequence). V was clipped by 1 base and J by 7 bases, with 11 bases between them. CDR3 loop: CASSLMGVGGELFF. CDR3 bases: TGTGCCAGCAGCTTGATGGGCGTAGGCGGGGAGCTGTTTTTT.

The chain joins TRBV27 to TRBJ1-1; possible D gene TRBD1, 5 bases. This CDR3 spans 13 amino acids. Trimming took off 5 bases at V and 6 bases at J, with 13 bases between the two ends. Germline V CDR1 and CDR2: MNHEY, SMNVEV (reference sequence). CDR3 region: CASSPRQRPEAFF. The CDR3 DNA follows: TGTGCCAGCAGTCCCCGACAGCGGCCTGAAGCTTTCTTT.

The gene calls are TRBV23-1 and TRBJ2-5; 7 positions match TRBD1. TRBV23-1 is assigned to the ORF class and has an uncertain function. The ends lost 9 bases at V and 5 bases at J; junction bases unmatched: 6. The CDR3 sequence is 12 residues long. The CDR3: CARKQGSETQYF. DNA of the CDR3: TGCGCCAGGAAACAGGGGTCCGAGACCCAGTACTTC.

J is TRBJ1-5 and V is TRBV27; possible D gene TRBD1, 5 bases. The CDR3 totals 15 residues. CDR1 is MNHEY, CDR2 SMNVEV, per germline (reference sequence). The V gene lost 3 bases and the J gene lost 3 bases, with 12 bases spanning the gap. CDR3 coding DNA: TGTGCCAGCAGTTTCGGAGGGGCCTTCAATCAGCCCCAGCATTTT. Translation: CASSFGGAFNQPQHF.

The chain uses TRBV19 and TRBJ1-5; tentatively, D is TRBD1 (5 bases). Germline V CDR1 and CDR2: LNHDA, SQIVND (reference sequence). V shed 6 bases and J shed 2 bases, with 8 bases lying between them. This CDR3 spans 13 amino acids. CDR3 bases: TGTGCCAGTAGGAGGGGCCGCAATCAGCCCCAGCATTTT. It specifies CASRRGRNQPQHF.